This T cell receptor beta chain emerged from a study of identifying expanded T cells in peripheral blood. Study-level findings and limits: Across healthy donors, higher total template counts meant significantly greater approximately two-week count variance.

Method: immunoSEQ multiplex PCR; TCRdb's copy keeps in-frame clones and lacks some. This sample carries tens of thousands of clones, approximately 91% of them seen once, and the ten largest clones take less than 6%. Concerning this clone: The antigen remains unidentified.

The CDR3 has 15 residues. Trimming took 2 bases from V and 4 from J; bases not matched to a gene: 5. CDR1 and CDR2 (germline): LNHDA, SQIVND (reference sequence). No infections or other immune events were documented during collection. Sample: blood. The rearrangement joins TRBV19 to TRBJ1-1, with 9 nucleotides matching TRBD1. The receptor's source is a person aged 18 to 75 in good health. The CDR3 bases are TGTGCCAGTAGTATATTGGTACAGGGGGCCACTGAAGCTTTCTTT. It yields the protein CASSILVQGATEAFF.